The 5 T cell receptor beta chains given below trace back to one sample, sequenced in a study of blood T cell repertoires in COVID-19. This table comes from immunoSEQ multiplex PCR, and its TCRdb copy is limited to in-frame clones, with some not included. The table has approximately 300,000 clones, approximately 81% seen once. The specimen was PBMCs or T cells enriched from blood (not recorded which). All receptors derive from a woman younger than 45 who had been exposed to COVID-19.

CDR3 sequence reads: CASSPPGLNYEQYF. The DNA for the CDR3 is TGTGCCAGCTCACCACCGGGACTCAACTACGAGCAGTACTTC. The chain couples TRBV18 to TRBJ2-7, with a possible D match to TRBD2 (6 bases). This CDR3 is 14 amino acids long. Germline V gives CDR1 KGHSH, CDR2 LQKENI. V dropped 0 bases and J dropped 3 bases, with 9 bases sitting between them.

V gene TRBV4-3 combines with J gene TRBJ2-3; 9 nucleotides agree with TRBD2. The CDR3 covers 16 residues. The J segment lost 3 bases and the V segment lost 1 base, leaving 5 bases of the junction unmatched. From germline, CDR1 is LGHNA and CDR2 YSLEER. CDR3 nucleotide sequence: TGCGCCAGCAGCCAAGCCGCGGGGGGGCCTACAGATACGCAGTATTTT. Translation: CASSQAAGGPTDTQYF.

The genes are TRBV5-5 and TRBJ2-1, with 12 bases aligning to TRBD1. With V trimmed by 2 bases and J by 6 bases, 3 bases remained unmatched. CDR1 is SGHKS, CDR2 YYEKEE, per germline (reference sequence). The CDR3 has 15 amino acids. CDR3 amino acids: CASSFGTGGINEQFF. DNA of the CDR3: TGTGCCAGCAGCTTTGGGACAGGGGGCATCAATGAGCAGTTCTTC.

This sequence joins TRBV21-1 and TRBJ2-1; the table's D call of TRBD2 was not tested on the DNA. TRBV21-1 is a documented pseudogene. The CDR3 is 18 amino acids. The CDR3, as DNA: TGTGCCAGCAGCAAAGGACTCCGGGGGGGGAGCTCCTACAATGAGCAGTTCTTC. This encodes CASSKGLRGGSSYNEQFF.

The rearrangement joins TRBV28 to TRBJ1-2; tentative D call: TRBD1 (6 bases). Trimming removed 6 bases at V and 5 bases at J, with 19 bases between. Germline lookup yields CDR1 MDHEN and CDR2 SYDVKM. The CDR3 consists of 15 residues. The CDR3 sequence is CASRPTGQLSYGYTF. In DNA, the CDR3 is TGTGCCAGCAGGCCCACAGGACAGCTATCTTATGGCTACACCTTC.